The 5 T cell receptor beta chains presented below share a single source sample, sequenced in a study of T cell clones after liver transplantation. TCRdb's copy holds only in-frame clones and misses some; the assay was immunoSEQ multiplex PCR. The table includes approximately 26,000 clones, over 55% detected once. The sequences come from CD4+ T cells from blood, collected before liver transplant. These TCRs come from a human donor who received a liver transplant.

This chain links TRBV7-7 with TRBJ2-7; perhaps TRBD2 as D (7 bases). This CDR3 has 16 residues. Germline assignment: CDR1 SSHAT and CDR2 FNYEAQ (reference sequence). This chain's CDR3 is CASSLDGGPSSYEQYV. The CDR3 region has the DNA TGTGCTAGCAGCTTAGACGGGGGGCCAAGCTCCTACGAGCAGTACGTC.

V and J are TRBV7-9 and TRBJ1-5, with D possibly TRBD1 on 6 matching bases. This CDR3 has 15 amino acids. CDR1 is SEHNR, CDR2 FQNEAQ, per germline (reference sequence). V gave up 4 bases and J gave up 9 bases, with 19 bases separating them. The CDR3 DNA is TGTGCCAGCAGCTGGGACACGAGTGGGATGCGGCCCCAGCATTTT. It is translated as CASSWDTSGMRPQHF.

This clone was seen a handful of times. The V and J genes are TRBV13 and TRBJ2-7, with 8 bases identical to TRBD2. V was clipped by 6 bases and J by 3 bases; unmatched bases: 10. Germline V gives CDR1 PRHDT, CDR2 FYEKMQ (reference sequence). This CDR3 contains 15 residues. CDR3 DNA sequence: TGTGCCAGCAGGTCACGAGCGGGAGTTGGCTACGAGCAGTACGTC. As protein: CASRSRAGVGYEQYV.

This clone came up a few times. The chain carries TRBV21-1 and TRBJ2-1; TRBD2, as called in the table, went unchecked against the DNA. TRBV21-1 is a pseudogene locus. The CDR3 loop spans 18 amino acids. The CDR3 spells CASSKANGRPPTYNEQFF. The DNA of the CDR3 is TGTGCCAGCAGCAAAGCTAACGGGAGACCCCCTACCTACAATGAGCAGTTCTTC.

The J gene is TRBJ1-1, the V gene TRBV6-1; the match to TRBD1 covers 7 bases. V was clipped by 8 bases and J by 10 bases; unmatched bases: 13. CDR3 length: 13 residues. Germline V gene data show CDR1 as MNHNS and CDR2 as SASEGT. CDR3 in DNA: TGTGCCAGCGCCCTCGAGGGGACAGTGAGAGCTTTCTTT. It specifies CASALEGTVRAFF.